This is a list of T cell receptor beta chains from one sample in a study of blood T cell repertoires in COVID-19. Some clones are missing from TCRdb's copy, which holds only in-frame ones; the method was immunoSEQ multiplex PCR. There are under 95,000 clones in the sample; 80% to 95% occur only once, and 2% to 3% lies in the top ten. The specimen sequenced was peripheral blood. The receptors stem from a man aged 45-65 years with COVID-19, enrolled during active disease. Both conserved end residues are part of each CDR3. A D gene is named only where the DNA matches it firmly. Clone size is not always given. Where it is, it says once, few, many or a class for expanded clones.

d_call	v_call	j_call	clone_size	cdr3_aa	cdr3_nt
-	TRBV25-1	TRBJ2-1	-	CASSERGNEQFF	TGTGCCAGCAGTGAAAGGGGAAATGAGCAGTTCTTC
-	TRBV7-3	TRBJ2-1	-	CASSLMEGSYNEQFF	TGTGCCAGCAGCTTAATGGAGGGCTCCTACAATGAGCAGTTCTTC
TRBD2	TRBV5-1	TRBJ2-7	-	CASSLVSFSGYEQYF	TGCGCCAGCAGCTTGGTATCGTTTAGCGGGTACGAGCAGTACTTC
TRBD1	TRBV14	TRBJ1-1	-	CASSQVRGLNTEAFF	TGTGCCAGCAGCCAAGTCAGGGGGCTGAACACTGAAGCTTTCTTT
TRBD1	TRBV19	TRBJ1-1	-	CASSMRGRVRNTEAFF	TGTGCCAGTAGTATGAGGGGGCGCGTAAGGAACACTGAAGCTTTCTTT
TRBD1	TRBV6-5	TRBJ1-1	-	CASSKNTGGGGAFF	TGTGCCAGCAGTAAAAATACAGGGGGTGGAGGAGCTTTCTTT
-	TRBV6-1	TRBJ2-6	-	CASSAGLISGANVLTF	TGTGCCAGCAGTGCCGGACTGATCTCTGGGGCCAACGTCCTGACTTTC
TRBD1	TRBV6-1	TRBJ2-5	-	CASSEALPTGGKETQYF	TGTGCCAGCAGTGAAGCCTTGCCGACAGGGGGCAAGGAGACCCAGTACTTC
-	TRBV5-6	TRBJ2-3	-	CASSVSDTQYF	TGTGCCAGCAGCGTCTCAGATACGCAGTATTTT
-	TRBV6-1	TRBJ1-1	-	CASSEVQGTEAFF	TGTGCCAGCAGTGAAGTACAGGGCACTGAAGCTTTCTTT
-	TRBV30	TRBJ2-7	-	CAWSSTGSEQYF	TGTGCCTGGAGTTCTACAGGGAGCGAGCAGTACTTC
-	TRBV7-9	TRBJ1-1	-	CASARTGSTEAFF	TGTGCCAGCGCCAGAACAGGGAGCACTGAAGCTTTCTTT
-	TRBV19	TRBJ2-5	-	CASSPGETQYF	TGTGCCAGTAGTCCGGGGGAGACCCAGTACTTC
-	TRBV19	TRBJ2-1	-	CASSIGYNEQFF	TGTGCCAGTAGTATCGGGTACAATGAGCAGTTCTTC
TRBD1	TRBV18	TRBJ2-5	-	CASSQGTVRETQYF	TGTGCCAGCTCCCAGGGGACAGTGAGAGAGACCCAGTACTTC
-	TRBV28	TRBJ2-7	few	CASSESGWRYF	TGTGCCAGCTCCGAGTCAGGGTGGCGGTACTTC
-	TRBV29-1	TRBJ1-4	-	CSVSRGNREKLFF	TGCAGCGTTTCGAGGGGGAATCGTGAAAAACTGTTTTTT
TRBD1	TRBV5-1	TRBJ1-1	-	CASSGGQGSSEAFF	TGCGCCAGCAGCGGCGGACAGGGGTCCTCTGAAGCTTTCTTT
-	TRBV4-1	TRBJ2-3	-	CAAGFGVGTQYF	TGCGCCGCGGGGTTCGGGGTAGGTACGCAGTATTTT
TRBD2	TRBV2	TRBJ2-5	-	CASSVTGRQLLAGGQETQYF	TGTGCCAGCAGTGTCACAGGGAGGCAACTACTAGCGGGAGGACAAGAGACCCAGTACTTC
-	TRBV9	TRBJ2-1	-	CASSVEQGSNEQFF	TGTGCCAGCAGCGTAGAACAGGGATCAAATGAGCAGTTCTTC
-	TRBV24-1	TRBJ2-1	-	CTTSDLGGSSYNEQFF	TGTACCACCAGTGATTTGGGCGGTAGCTCCTACAATGAGCAGTTCTTC
TRBD1	TRBV7-2	TRBJ2-7	once	CASSPTGLREQYF	TGTGCCAGCAGCCCGACAGGGTTGCGGGAGCAGTACTTC
-	TRBV19	TRBJ2-1	-	CASSIDSTPPANEQFF	TGTGCCAGTAGTATAGATTCTACCCCCCCCGCAAATGAGCAGTTCTTC
-	TRBV30	TRBJ2-2	once	CAWSVLGFNTGELFF	TGTGCCTGGAGTGTACTCGGGTTTAACACCGGGGAGCTGTTTTTT